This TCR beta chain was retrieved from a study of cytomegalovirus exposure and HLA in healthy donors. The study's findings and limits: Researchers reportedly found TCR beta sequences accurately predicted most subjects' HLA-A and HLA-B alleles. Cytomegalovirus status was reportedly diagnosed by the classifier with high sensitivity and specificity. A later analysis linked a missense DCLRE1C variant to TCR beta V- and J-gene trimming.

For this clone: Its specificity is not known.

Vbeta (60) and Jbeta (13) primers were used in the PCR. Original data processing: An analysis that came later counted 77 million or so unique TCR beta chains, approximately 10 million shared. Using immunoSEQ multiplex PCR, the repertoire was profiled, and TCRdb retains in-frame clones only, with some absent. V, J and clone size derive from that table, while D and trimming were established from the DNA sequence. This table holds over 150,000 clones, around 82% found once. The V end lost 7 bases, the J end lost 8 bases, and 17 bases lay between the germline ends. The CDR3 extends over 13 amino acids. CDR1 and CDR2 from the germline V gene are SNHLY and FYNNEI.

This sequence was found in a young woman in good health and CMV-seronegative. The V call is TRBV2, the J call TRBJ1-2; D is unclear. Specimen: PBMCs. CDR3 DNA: TGTGCCAGCACTCCAGGCCCTATAGTAGGCTACACCTTC. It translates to CASTPGPIVGYTF.